This T cell receptor beta chain was identified during a study of T cell repertoires and HLA-DP antigens. Study-level results: Responder cells were total CD4+ cells with a HeLa antigen-presenting system. Sorted CD137+ clonality was about 0.4 for both alloantigens, versus around 0.037 pre-culture. The CD4+ repertoire was not split into naive and memory. Clones undetected before culture averaged approximately 34% against one allele and approximately 51% against the other.

Comments on this clone: Its cognate antigen is unknown.

TCRdb's table, derived via immunoSEQ multiplex PCR, lists solely in-frame clones and lacks some. Here the sample spans over 100,000 clones, about 92% being singletons. Looked up from germline, CDR1 is MNHNS and CDR2 is SASEGT. V was trimmed by 6 bases and J by 3 bases, leaving 9 bases between them. The CDR3 sequence is 13 residues long. Material: CD4+ T cells from PBMCs. The chain joins TRBV6-1 to TRBJ1-5; D perhaps matches TRBD1 (6 bases). The TCR comes from a woman between 18 and 29 years old in good health and CMV-seronegative. The CDR3 spells CASRTGYNQPQHF. As DNA, the CDR3 is TGTGCCAGCAGAACAGGGTACAATCAGCCCCAGCATTTT.